Shown below are 5 T cell receptor beta chains from a single sample sequenced in a study of T cell repertoires in cytomegalovirus infection. In TCRdb, the reads were re-called with MiXCR into one record per CDR3 protein. In the table there are roughly 310,000 distinct CDR3 sequences, under 20% of which are singletons. The sample consisted of PBMCs. The source of these receptors is a human donor in good health (CMV status not recorded). Some clones in this sample may be carry-over from other donors' samples.

This clonotype turned up a few times. The rearrangement links TRBV20-1 to TRBJ2-5; maybe TRBD2 (7 bases). The CDR3 runs to 15 residues. Trimming took off 5 bases at V and 4 bases at J, with 20 bases between the two ends. CDR1 and CDR2 (germline): DFQATT, SNEGSKA (reference sequence). The CDR3 sequence: CSALLMGGPGETQYF. In DNA, the CDR3 is TGCAGTGCTCTCCTAATGGGGGGGCCGGGAGAGACCCAGTACTTC.

This clonotype was picked up a small number of times. This chain links TRBV18 with TRBJ2-7, with TRBD1 as a possible D gene (5 bases). The CDR3 is 14 amino acids. The germline CDR1 and CDR2 sequences are KGHSH and LQKENI. V gave up 4 bases and J gave up 2 bases, with 12 bases separating them. CDR3 sequence: CASSQLPTAYEQYF. The CDR3 DNA reads as TGTGCCAGCTCACAACTTCCGACAGCCTACGAGCAGTACTTC.

The chain employs TRBV20-1 and TRBJ1-5; D ambiguous. In germline, CDR1 is DFQATT, CDR2 SNEGSKA (reference sequence). V gave up 4 bases and J gave up 2 bases, with 9 bases separating them. The CDR3 runs 13 residues. This CDR3 is CSAKGDGNQPQHF. DNA of the CDR3: TGCAGTGCTAAGGGAGACGGCAATCAGCCCCAGCATTTT.

This clonotype occurred many times. The chain links TRBV12-3 or TRBV12-4 to TRBJ2-7; 7 bases are shared with TRBD2. The CDR3 totals 15 residues. J gave up 0 bases and V 3 bases, and 5 bases lay outside the gene matches. The CDR3 is CASSFQGGSSYEQYF. The CDR3 DNA follows: TGTGCCAGCAGTTTCCAGGGCGGGAGCTCCTACGAGCAGTACTTC.

This clonotype was detected only a few times. The rearrangement links TRBV4-1 to TRBJ1-6; 10 bases map to TRBD1. The CDR3 length is 17 residues. In germline, CDR1 is MGHRA, CDR2 YSYEKL. J was trimmed by 6 bases and V by 3 bases; bases with no gene match: 8. CDR3 residues: CASSHGTGVVSNSPLHF. CDR3 in DNA: TGCGCCAGCAGCCACGGGACAGGGGTCGTTAGTAATTCACCCCTCCACTTT.